Reported below is one T cell receptor (beta chain). Recent acute infections and vaccinations were absent in the healthy HIV-negative adult donors. The unsorted samples took 85 million or so PBMCs to get genomic DNA. This entry belongs to a study of shared clonotypes between healthy human individuals. The V gene's germline CDR1 is MNHEY and CDR2 SMNVEV (reference sequence). Trimming shortened V by 6 bases and J by 7 bases, and 16 bases separated the two germline ends. The CDR3 spans 14 residues. Unsorted PBMCs provided DNA that was sequenced on ten immunoSEQ deep assay plates. The repertoire was sequenced with immunoSEQ multiplex PCR; TCRdb's copy has only in-frame clones and lacks some. The sample contains about half a million clones, 78% of which appear only once.

The receptor's source is a woman aged 40 to 50 in good health. Some clones in this sample may be carry-over from other donors' samples. The sequencing input was PBMCs. The chain couples TRBV27 to TRBJ2-1, with D perhaps TRBD2 (5 bases). The CDR3 DNA reads TGTGCCAGCAGCCATCGGAGCGGTTGGAATGAGCAGTTCTTC. Amino acid sequence: CASSHRSGWNEQFF.